Detailed here is one T cell receptor (beta chain). Its antigen is still unknown. The data were taken from a study of CD8+CD57+ T cells in acquired aplastic anemia. Study-wide context: DNA from sorted CD4+ and CD8+ cells averaged about 3.2 ug.

Losses at the gene ends were 10 bases for V and 0 bases for J; bases not matched to a gene: 14. CDR1 and CDR2 (germline): LNHDA, SQIVND (reference sequence). This CDR3 spans 18 amino acids. Patients included in sequencing had previously demonstrated CD8+CD57+ cell expansion by flow cytometry. Points from the study as a whole: A set of around 30 CD8+ CDR3 sequences was shared between patients and controls, and these sequences appeared highly expressed in patients.

Genomic DNA templated the TCR beta VDJ and CDR3 profiling. TCRdb reprocessed the reads with MiXCR, giving one entry per CDR3 protein. The sample contains 200,000 to 250,000 distinct CDR3 sequences, approximately 65% of which appear only once. This chain connects TRBV19 to TRBJ2-1, with TRBD2 identical over 11 bases. The material sequenced was sorted CD4+, CD8+, or CD8+CD57+ T cells (not recorded which) from PBMCs. This TCR came from a human donor with aplastic anemia. CDR3 region: CATIRGLAELFSYNEQFF. The CDR3 coding sequence is TGTGCCACCATTAGGGGACTAGCGGAGTTGTTCTCCTACAATGAGCAGTTCTTC.